These T cell receptor beta chains were read from a single sample in a study of Graves' ophthalmopathy and Graves' hyperthyroidism. Via MiXCR, TCRdb re-called the multiplex PCR reads, giving one row per CDR3 protein. The sample shows 680,000 or so distinct CDR3 sequences, 22% of them seen only once. Sequencing input: peripheral blood. The receptor source for this set is a woman between 18 and 30 years old with stable Graves' hyperthyroidism. Some clones in this sample may be carry-over from other donors' samples. The CDR3 runs from the conserved cysteine through the conserved F or W. Fields, in order: CDR3 protein, CDR3 DNA, clone size, D gene, J gene, V gene. The D gene is left open where the match is weak. Clone size is shown for a subset of rows, as once, few, many or a class of expanded clone.

cdr3_aa: CASSPFSYGETQYF; cdr3_nt: TGTGCCAGCTCACCATTCTCGTATGGCGAGACCCAGTACTTC; clone_size: many; d_call: -; j_call: TRBJ2-5; v_call: TRBV18
cdr3_aa: CASSEYFRGTGELFF; cdr3_nt: TGTGCCAGCAGTGAATACTTCAGGGGCACCGGGGAGCTGTTTTTT; clone_size: -; d_call: -; j_call: TRBJ2-2; v_call: TRBV6-1
cdr3_aa: CASSYFQGNGELFF; cdr3_nt: TGTGCCAGCAGTTACTTTCAGGGGAACGGGGAGCTGTTTTTT; clone_size: -; d_call: -; j_call: TRBJ2-2; v_call: TRBV6-5
cdr3_aa: CASSYGTGVDGYTF; cdr3_nt: TGTGCCAGCAGTTACGGGACAGGGGTGGATGGCTACACCTTC; clone_size: -; d_call: TRBD1; j_call: TRBJ1-2; v_call: TRBV6-5
cdr3_aa: CSVEVEGLESYEQYF; cdr3_nt: TGCAGCGTTGAAGTCGAGGGACTGGAATCCTACGAGCAGTACTTC; clone_size: -; d_call: -; j_call: TRBJ2-7; v_call: TRBV29-1
cdr3_aa: CSAQPQHF; cdr3_nt: TGCAGCGCGCAGCCCCAGCATTTT; clone_size: many; d_call: -; j_call: TRBJ1-5; v_call: TRBV29-1
cdr3_aa: CASSSPPEYTEAFF; cdr3_nt: TGTGCCAGCAGTTCCCCCCCAGAGTACACTGAAGCTTTCTTT; clone_size: many; d_call: -; j_call: TRBJ1-1; v_call: TRBV12-3/TRBV12-4
cdr3_aa: CASSLYAPRAGWTGELFF; cdr3_nt: TGTGCCAGCAGTTTATATGCCCCTAGGGCAGGATGGACCGGGGAGCTGTTTTTT; clone_size: -; d_call: -; j_call: TRBJ2-2; v_call: TRBV27
cdr3_aa: CASSLPTASSGNTIYF; cdr3_nt: TGTGCCAGCAGTTTACCGACCGCGAGCTCTGGAAACACCATATATTTT; clone_size: many; d_call: -; j_call: TRBJ1-3; v_call: TRBV7-2
cdr3_aa: CSASGANYGYTF; cdr3_nt: TGCAGTGCTAGCGGCGCAAACTATGGCTACACCTTC; clone_size: many; d_call: -; j_call: TRBJ1-2; v_call: TRBV20-1
cdr3_aa: CASSHNRAEQYF; cdr3_nt: TGTGCCAGCAGCCACAACAGGGCCGAGCAGTACTTC; clone_size: many; d_call: -; j_call: TRBJ2-7; v_call: TRBV7-2
cdr3_aa: CASSRQGADTEAFF; cdr3_nt: TGTGCCAGCAGCCGACAGGGGGCGGACACTGAAGCTTTCTTT; clone_size: many; d_call: TRBD1; j_call: TRBJ1-1; v_call: TRBV7-2
cdr3_aa: CASSPIPSRTNSPLHF; cdr3_nt: TGTGCCAGCAGCCCTATCCCATCCAGAACCAATTCACCCCTCCACTTT; clone_size: many; d_call: -; j_call: TRBJ1-6; v_call: TRBV3-1
cdr3_aa: CASSRRRGDLQETQYF; cdr3_nt: TGTGCCAGCAGCCGCCGGCGGGGGGATCTTCAAGAGACCCAGTACTTC; clone_size: few; d_call: TRBD2; j_call: TRBJ2-5; v_call: TRBV14
cdr3_aa: CASSLSVYEQYF; cdr3_nt: TGTGCCAGCAGCTTATCCGTTTACGAGCAGTACTTC; clone_size: many; d_call: -; j_call: TRBJ2-7; v_call: TRBV7-9
cdr3_aa: CASSRQGWTEAFF; cdr3_nt: TGTGCCAGCAGTAGACAGGGTTGGACTGAAGCTTTCTTT; clone_size: many; d_call: TRBD1; j_call: TRBJ1-1; v_call: TRBV6-1
cdr3_aa: CSVAPRDTEAFF; cdr3_nt: TGCAGCGTTGCCCCCAGGGACACTGAAGCTTTCTTT; clone_size: many; d_call: -; j_call: TRBJ1-1; v_call: TRBV29-1
cdr3_aa: CSAANPGLAPFPKNIQYF; cdr3_nt: TGCAGTGCCGCAAATCCGGGACTAGCGCCCTTTCCCAAAAACATTCAGTACTTC; clone_size: many; d_call: TRBD2; j_call: TRBJ2-4; v_call: TRBV20-1
cdr3_aa: CSAEQGKGYGYTF; cdr3_nt: TGCAGTGCTGAACAGGGAAAGGGCTATGGCTACACCTTC; clone_size: many; d_call: -; j_call: TRBJ1-2; v_call: TRBV20-1
cdr3_aa: CASSVDGGQGTYEQYF; cdr3_nt: TGTGCCAGCAGCGTAGATGGTGGACAGGGGACCTACGAGCAGTACTTC; clone_size: many; d_call: TRBD1; j_call: TRBJ2-7; v_call: TRBV9
cdr3_aa: CASSPTDREGYTF; cdr3_nt: TGTGCCAGTTCCCCTACGGACAGGGAGGGCTACACCTTC; clone_size: -; d_call: TRBD1; j_call: TRBJ1-2; v_call: TRBV6-1
cdr3_aa: CASAQGEGYGYTF; cdr3_nt: TGTGCTAGTGCACAGGGGGAAGGCTATGGCTACACCTTC; clone_size: many; d_call: TRBD1; j_call: TRBJ1-2; v_call: TRBV12-5
cdr3_aa: CASSSLLPGANVLTF; cdr3_nt: TGTGCCAGTAGTTCCCTACTCCCTGGGGCCAACGTCCTGACTTTC; clone_size: many; d_call: -; j_call: TRBJ2-6; v_call: TRBV19
cdr3_aa: CASQDGGNTIYF; cdr3_nt: TGTGCCAGCCAGGATGGGGGAAACACCATATATTTT; clone_size: -; d_call: -; j_call: TRBJ1-3; v_call: TRBV6-1
cdr3_aa: CASSSPGQGDTEAFF; cdr3_nt: TGTGCCAGCAGCTCCCCCGGACAGGGAGACACTGAAGCTTTCTTT; clone_size: -; d_call: TRBD1; j_call: TRBJ1-1; v_call: TRBV7-8
cdr3_aa: CASSPPPGERGNQETQYF; cdr3_nt: TGTGCCAGCAGTCCCCCCCCCGGGGAGCGAGGAAACCAAGAGACCCAGTACTTC; clone_size: many; d_call: -; j_call: TRBJ2-5; v_call: TRBV28
cdr3_aa: CASTSATYEQYF; cdr3_nt: TGTGCCAGCACTTCAGCCACCTACGAGCAGTACTTC; clone_size: -; d_call: -; j_call: TRBJ2-7; v_call: TRBV28
cdr3_aa: CASRRDFDGYTF; cdr3_nt: TGTGCCAGCAGGAGGGATTTCGATGGCTACACCTTC; clone_size: -; d_call: -; j_call: TRBJ1-2; v_call: TRBV2
cdr3_aa: CASRLPGRNSYEQYF; cdr3_nt: TGTGCCAGCAGGCTACCGGGACGGAACTCCTACGAGCAGTACTTC; clone_size: -; d_call: -; j_call: TRBJ2-7; v_call: TRBV7-9
cdr3_aa: CSASPTGTGNGYTF; cdr3_nt: TGCAGTGCTAGCCCGACCGGGACAGGGAATGGCTACACCTTC; clone_size: many; d_call: TRBD1; j_call: TRBJ1-2; v_call: TRBV20-1
cdr3_aa: CASSPRGGTANTGELFF; cdr3_nt: TGTGCCAGCAGCCCCCGGGGGGGGACAGCGAACACCGGGGAGCTGTTTTTT; clone_size: few; d_call: -; j_call: TRBJ2-2; v_call: TRBV9
cdr3_aa: CSVSIGTDAQETQYF; cdr3_nt: TGCAGCGTCAGTATTGGGACAGATGCCCAGGAGACCCAGTACTTC; clone_size: many; d_call: TRBD1; j_call: TRBJ2-5; v_call: TRBV29-1
cdr3_aa: CASSRWTGSSGELFF; cdr3_nt: TGTGCCAGCAGCCGGTGGACGGGTTCGAGCGGGGAGCTGTTTTTT; clone_size: -; d_call: -; j_call: TRBJ2-2; v_call: TRBV3-1
cdr3_aa: CSARASMAGASYEQYF; cdr3_nt: TGCAGTGCTAGGGCGTCGATGGCGGGGGCGTCCTACGAGCAGTACTTC; clone_size: many; d_call: -; j_call: TRBJ2-7; v_call: TRBV20-1
cdr3_aa: CASSPGRGAETQYF; cdr3_nt: TGTGCCAGCAGCCCGGGCCGGGGTGCAGAGACCCAGTACTTC; clone_size: many; d_call: -; j_call: TRBJ2-5; v_call: TRBV5-4
cdr3_aa: CASRFSITGELFF; cdr3_nt: TGTGCCAGCAGGTTCTCCATCACCGGGGAGCTGTTTTTT; clone_size: many; d_call: -; j_call: TRBJ2-2; v_call: TRBV7-2
cdr3_aa: CSVALGGLNTEAFF; cdr3_nt: TGCAGCGTTGCCCTGGGGGGTTTGAACACTGAAGCTTTCTTT; clone_size: few; d_call: -; j_call: TRBJ1-1; v_call: TRBV29-1
cdr3_aa: CASSFLGLAGGPNTGELFF; cdr3_nt: TGTGCCAGCAGCTTCCTAGGACTAGCGGGAGGACCGAACACCGGGGAGCTGTTTTTT; clone_size: many; d_call: TRBD2; j_call: TRBJ2-2; v_call: TRBV13
cdr3_aa: CAIRSDLRGTGNSGANVLTF; cdr3_nt: TGTGCCATCAGAAGTGACCTCCGGGGGACAGGGAACTCTGGGGCCAACGTCCTGACTTTC; clone_size: many; d_call: TRBD1; j_call: TRBJ2-6; v_call: TRBV10-3
cdr3_aa: CASSSGQARSYTF; cdr3_nt: TGTGCCAGCAGTTCCGGACAGGCCCGGAGCTACACCTTC; clone_size: -; d_call: TRBD1; j_call: TRBJ1-2; v_call: TRBV12-3/TRBV12-4
cdr3_aa: CASSFTGGVTEAFF; cdr3_nt: TGTGCCAGCAGTTTTACAGGGGGGGTCACTGAAGCTTTCTTT; clone_size: many; d_call: TRBD1; j_call: TRBJ1-1; v_call: TRBV12-3/TRBV12-4
cdr3_aa: CASSPDRIRGYTF; cdr3_nt: TGTGCCAGCTCGCCTGACAGGATCCGTGGCTACACCTTC; clone_size: many; d_call: -; j_call: TRBJ1-2; v_call: TRBV18
cdr3_aa: CASNKPGSYEQYF; cdr3_nt: TGTGCCAGCAATAAACCCGGGAGCTACGAGCAGTACTTC; clone_size: many; d_call: -; j_call: TRBJ2-7; v_call: TRBV6-1
cdr3_aa: CASSWGPGDRGTEAFF; cdr3_nt: TGCGCCAGCAGCTGGGGACCGGGGGACAGGGGCACTGAAGCTTTCTTT; clone_size: -; d_call: TRBD1; j_call: TRBJ1-1; v_call: TRBV5-1
cdr3_aa: CASSVGTGGAYEQYF; cdr3_nt: TGTGCCAGCAGCGTCGGGACAGGGGGGGCCTACGAGCAGTACTTC; clone_size: -; d_call: TRBD1; j_call: TRBJ2-7; v_call: TRBV12-3/TRBV12-4
cdr3_aa: CSAPPRQLPGNTIYF; cdr3_nt: TGCAGTGCGCCCCCGAGACAGCTCCCTGGAAACACCATATATTTT; clone_size: -; d_call: -; j_call: TRBJ1-3; v_call: TRBV20-1
cdr3_aa: CAWSPPNGNTEAFF; cdr3_nt: TGTGCCTGGAGTCCACCTAATGGGAACACTGAAGCTTTCTTT; clone_size: many; d_call: -; j_call: TRBJ1-1; v_call: TRBV30
cdr3_aa: CASSLSRDNYGYTF; cdr3_nt: TGTGCCAGCAGCTTAAGTAGGGATAACTATGGCTACACCTTC; clone_size: many; d_call: -; j_call: TRBJ1-2; v_call: TRBV7-2
cdr3_aa: CASSLGLTNYEQYF; cdr3_nt: TGTGCCAGCAGCTTAGGGCTAACAAACTACGAGCAGTACTTC; clone_size: many; d_call: -; j_call: TRBJ2-7; v_call: TRBV7-8
cdr3_aa: CASSLQDFQPQHF; cdr3_nt: TGTGCCAGCAGTTTACAGGATTTCCAGCCCCAGCATTTT; clone_size: many; d_call: -; j_call: TRBJ1-5; v_call: TRBV12-3/TRBV12-4
cdr3_aa: CASRELTGELFF; cdr3_nt: TGTGCCAGCAGAGAACTCACCGGGGAGCTGTTTTTT; clone_size: -; d_call: -; j_call: TRBJ2-2; v_call: TRBV28
cdr3_aa: CASSQALPGGAFF; cdr3_nt: TGCGCCAGCAGCCAAGCCCTCCCAGGGGGAGCTTTCTTT; clone_size: -; d_call: TRBD1; j_call: TRBJ1-1; v_call: TRBV4-1
cdr3_aa: CASSLTSGGSFYEQYF; cdr3_nt: TGTGCCAGCAGCTTAACTAGCGGGGGATCGTTCTACGAGCAGTACTTC; clone_size: many; d_call: TRBD2; j_call: TRBJ2-7; v_call: TRBV7-3
cdr3_aa: CASSMDSYEQYF; cdr3_nt: TGTGCCAGTAGTATGGACAGCTACGAGCAGTACTTC; clone_size: few; d_call: -; j_call: TRBJ2-7; v_call: TRBV19